This is a list of T cell receptor beta chains from one sample in a study of cytomegalovirus exposure and HLA in healthy donors. The repertoire was sequenced with immunoSEQ multiplex PCR; TCRdb's copy has only in-frame clones and lacks some. Of about 200,000 clones in the sample, about 81% were seen once. Source material: PBMCs. The receptors shown here come from a woman between 35 and 50 years old in good health and CMV-seronegative. The CDR3 runs from the conserved cysteine through the conserved F or W. A D gene is named only where the DNA matches it firmly. Only part of the rows carry a size: once, few, many, or a class if the clone is expanded.

V	size	J	D	DNA	CDR3
TRBV6-5	NA	TRBJ1-1	NA	TGTGCCAGCAGTCCTATCGGGAGGGCTGACACTGAAGCTTTCTTT	CASSPIGRADTEAFF
TRBV28	NA	TRBJ2-5	TRBD1	TGTGCCAGCAGTAGGGGGACAGGGCCTCAAGAGACCCAGTACTTC	CASSRGTGPQETQYF
TRBV19	NA	TRBJ1-1	NA	TGTGCCAGTAGTATAGTTCCCAGCCAGGCCCAAGCTTTCTTT	CASSIVPSQAQAFF
TRBV10-1	NA	TRBJ2-3	TRBD1	TGCGCCAGCAGACCAGGGGGCAGAGGAAGCACAGATACGCAGTATTTT	CASRPGGRGSTDTQYF
TRBV28	NA	TRBJ2-2	TRBD2	TGTGCCAGCAGTTTCCCCCGTCGACTAGCGGGAGGGCGTGGGGACACCGGGGAGCTGTTTTTT	CASSFPRRLAGGRGDTGELFF
TRBV7-6	NA	TRBJ2-7	NA	TGTTTTTTTTTCAAGCAGAAGGCGGCATACGAGCAGTACTTC	CFFFKQKAAYEQYF
TRBV7-2	NA	TRBJ2-1	TRBD2	TGTGCCAGCAGTTTGGGAGTACTAGCGTCACGTGAGCAGTTCTTC	CASSLGVLASREQFF
TRBV29-1	NA	TRBJ2-7	NA	TGCAGCGTTGTTGGTGGTGGTCGCGAGGGAATAAGTAGCTCCTACGAGCAGTGCTTC	CSVVGGGREGISSSYEQCF
TRBV2	NA	TRBJ1-2	NA	TGTGCCAGCAGTCCCAAGGACAGCCCCTATGGCTACACCTTC	CASSPKDSPYGYTF
TRBV7-2	NA	TRBJ2-7	NA	TGTGCCAGCAGCTTAGCGCGGATTTCCTACGAGCAGTACTTC	CASSLARISYEQYF
TRBV19	NA	TRBJ2-7	TRBD2	TGTGCCAGTGGCGGGGGAAGCTCCTACGAGCAGTACTTC	CASGGGSSYEQYF
TRBV5-1	once	TRBJ2-1	TRBD1	TGCGCCAGCAGCGGGGACAGGGGTTCGGACGCAGACAATGAGCAGTTCTTC	CASSGDRGSDADNEQFF
TRBV7-9	NA	TRBJ1-2	NA	TGTGCCAGCAGCTCGCTTGTTGGCCGTCGTGGCTATGGCTACACCTTC	CASSSLVGRRGYGYTF
TRBV11-3	NA	TRBJ1-2	NA	TGTGCCGAGGGAGGGGGGGACATCCAACCCCCAGCTAACTATGGCTACACCTTC	CAEGGGDIQPPANYGYTF
TRBV19	NA	TRBJ1-2	NA	TGTGACTCAATCCCCCGAAGCTATGGCTACACCTTC	CDSIPRSYGYTF
TRBV19	NA	TRBJ2-7	NA	TGTGCCAGCAAAAGGGGGCGGGACCACTACGAGCAGTACTTC	CASKRGRDHYEQYF
TRBV6-5	few	TRBJ1-4	NA	TGTGCCAGCAGGCACCGTTGGGGGGTGGGTGAAAAACTGTTTTTT	CASRHRWGVGEKLFF
TRBV28	few	TRBJ2-1	NA	TGTGCCAGCAGTTTATACCGGGACACACGTGGTGAGCAGTTCTTC	CASSLYRDTRGEQFF
TRBV6-6	NA	TRBJ2-7	TRBD2	TGTGCCAGCAGTCGCCTAGCGGTAGGATTCTACGAGCAGTACTTC	CASSRLAVGFYEQYF
TRBV2	NA	TRBJ2-2	NA	TGTGCCAGCAGTGACCCTCTACAGCAGAACACCGGGGAGCTGTTTTTT	CASSDPLQQNTGELFF
TRBV10-3	few	TRBJ1-1	TRBD1	TGTGCCATCACCCGACAGGGTGGAGGGGAAGCTTTCTTT	CAITRQGGGEAFF
TRBV10-3	NA	TRBJ2-1	NA	TGTGCCATCGGGCCAAACAATGAGCAGTTCTTC	CAIGPNNEQFF
TRBV5-1	NA	TRBJ2-5	NA	TGCGCCAGCAGCTTGGTCGGCAGCGCACAAGAGACCCAGTACTTC	CASSLVGSAQETQYF
TRBV7-2	NA	TRBJ2-7	NA	TGTGCCAGCAGCCTTGGGACTCCTGAGCAGTACTTC	CASSLGTPEQYF
TRBV29-1	few	TRBJ2-7	TRBD2	TGCAGCGTCCTTAGCGGGACGACTTACGAGCAGTACTTC	CSVLSGTTYEQYF
TRBV7-9	few	TRBJ2-2	TRBD1	TGTGCCAGCAGACCCGGGACAGCGAACACCGGGGAGCTGTTTTTT	CASRPGTANTGELFF
TRBV7-9	NA	TRBJ2-7	TRBD1	TGTGCCAGCAGCGGGACAGGGGGCGGGTTCTACGAGCAGTACTTC	CASSGTGGGFYEQYF
TRBV27	NA	TRBJ1-2	NA	TGTGCCAGCAGTTTAACAGGGTACTATGGCTACGCCTTC	CASSLTGYYGYAF
TRBV10-3	NA	TRBJ1-2	NA	TGTGCCATCAGTGAGTCTAATTTTTTCCCGGCGGGTGGCTACACCTTC	CAISESNFFPAGGYTF
TRBV28	NA	TRBJ2-3	TRBD2	TGTGCCAGCAGTCCGGGGACTAGGCGTTGGTCCTTTTTTACAGATACGCAGTATTTT	CASSPGTRRWSFFTDTQYF